The 10 T cell receptor beta chains presented below share a single source sample, sequenced in a study of blood T cell repertoires in COVID-19. Libraries were prepared by immunoSEQ multiplex PCR; TCRdb keeps only in-frame clonotypes and omits some of them. Among about 180,000 clones, 80% to 85% were seen once, and the ten largest hold 12%. Specimen: peripheral blood. These receptors all stem from a woman older than 75 with COVID-19, enrolled during active disease.

V and J are TRBV7-8 and TRBJ2-7; TRBD2 is a possible D gene (6 bases). The CDR3 extends over 16 amino acids. V lost 0 bases, J lost 2 bases, and 14 bases lay in between. CDR1 SGHVS and CDR2 FQNEAQ come from the germline V gene. DNA of the CDR3: TGTGCCAGCAGCTTAGCTCCTTGGCGGGACCCCTACGAGCAGTACTTC. Translating it yields CASSLAPWRDPYEQYF.

The chain links TRBV2 to TRBJ2-7; 9 nucleotides align to TRBD1. Germline V gene sequence: CDR1 SNHLY, CDR2 FYNNEI. V trimming: 7 bases; J trimming: 7 bases; junction bases outside the gene matches: 8. This CDR3 region has 13 residues. In DNA form, the CDR3 reads TGTGCCAGCACGACAGGGGGGGTAGGGGAGCAGTACTTC. It translates to CASTTGGVGEQYF.

With regard to this clone: This specimen includes other DNA sequences encoding the same CDR3. This chain uses TRBV11-3 with TRBJ2-1, with TRBD2 identical over 9 bases. With V trimmed by 1 base and J by 4 bases, 2 bases remained unmatched. Germline V gene sequence: CDR1 SGHNT, CDR2 YENEEA. The CDR3 contains 15 residues. The CDR3 here is CASSLGTSGYNEQFF. In DNA, the CDR3 is TGTGCCAGCAGCTTAGGTACTAGCGGGTACAATGAGCAGTTCTTC.

As regards this clone: Other DNA sequences of this sample code for an identical CDR3. The rearrangement joins TRBV4-3 to TRBJ2-2; TRBD2 matches at 9 bases. Trimming took 0 bases from V and 4 from J; bases not matched to a gene: 3. This CDR3 is 16 amino acids long. Germline CDR1 is LGHNA and CDR2 is YSLEER. The CDR3 spells CASSQDSLAGTGELFF. DNA for the CDR3: TGCGCCAGCAGCCAAGATTCACTAGCGGGCACCGGGGAGCTGTTTTTT.

This clone occurred once. The V gene is TRBV5-1, the J gene TRBJ1-1; 10 nucleotides match TRBD1. The germline gives CDR1 SGHRS, CDR2 YFSETQ. This CDR3 region has 14 residues. Unmatched junction bases numbered 4, after V lost 4 bases and J lost 4 bases. The CDR3 sequence: CASSVTGGFTEAFF. DNA of the CDR3: TGCGCCAGCAGCGTGACAGGGGGCTTCACTGAAGCTTTCTTT. The full variable domain, its missing parts supplied by reference TRBV5-1 and TRBJ1-1, is KAGVTQTPRYLIKTRGQQVTLSCSPISGHRSVSWYQQTPGQGLQFLFEYFSETQRNKGNFPGRFSGRQFSNSRSEMNVSTLELGDSALYLCASSVTGGFTEAFFGQGTRLTVV.

The CDR3 sequence is CASSYAGGSNYGYTF. Written as DNA, the CDR3 is TGTGCCAGCAGCTACGCAGGGGGGTCAAACTATGGCTACACCTTC. The chain employs TRBV6-5 and TRBJ1-2, with TRBD1 matching over 7 bases. Germline V gene data show CDR1 as MNHEY and CDR2 as SVGAGI. The V gene end was trimmed by 6 bases and the J gene end by 2 bases; junction bases not matched to a gene: 9. The CDR3 sequence is 15 residues long.

V gene TRBV6-5 combines with J gene TRBJ1-1; D remains ambiguous. Germline CDR1 is MNHEY and CDR2 is SVGAGI. CDR3 length: 14 amino acids. Between the trimmed V and J ends, which lost 7 bases and 5 bases, there was a span of 17 bases. CDR3 residues: CASTQTRIGTEAFF. In nucleotides, the CDR3 is TGTGCCAGCACCCAGACTCGGATCGGAACTGAAGCTTTCTTT.

The CDR3 DNA sequence: TGTGCCAGCTCCCTCCACAGGGGGGAGTACACTGAAGCTTTCTTT. Translated: CASSLHRGEYTEAFF. The V gene is TRBV18, the J gene TRBJ1-1, with TRBD1 matching 8 bases. CDR1 is KGHSH, CDR2 LQKENI, per germline. V gave up 6 bases and J gave up 3 bases; unmatched junction bases: 9. The CDR3 totals 15 residues. Full variable domain (outside the CDR3, taken from reference TRBV18 and TRBJ1-1): NAGVMQNPRHLVRRRGQEARLRCSPMKGHSHVYWYRQLPEEGLKFMVYLQKENIIDESGMPKERFSAEFPKEGPSILRIQQVVRGDSAAYFCASSLHRGEYTEAFFGQGTRLTVV.

The rearrangement uses TRBV19 and TRBJ2-5, with TRBD2 identical over 9 bases. J lost 5 bases, V lost 5 bases, and 6 bases had no gene match. Germline V gene lookup returns CDR1 LNHDA and CDR2 SQIVND (reference sequence). The CDR3 contains 14 residues. CDR3 loop: CASSLGTSFETQYF. The CDR3 coding sequence is TGTGCCAGTAGTTTGGGGACTAGCTTTGAGACCCAGTACTTC.

This clone was recorded only once. The chain is built from TRBV6-2 or TRBV6-3 and TRBJ1-1; weak D call: TRBD1 (5 bases). Trimming removed 5 bases from V and 11 bases from J, with 15 bases in between. Germline V gene lookup returns CDR1 MNHEY and CDR2 SVGEGT. CDR3 length: 12 amino acids. The CDR3 sequence: CASSRGVWGAFF. In DNA form, the CDR3 reads TGTGCCAGCAGTCGCGGGGTCTGGGGCGCTTTCTTT.